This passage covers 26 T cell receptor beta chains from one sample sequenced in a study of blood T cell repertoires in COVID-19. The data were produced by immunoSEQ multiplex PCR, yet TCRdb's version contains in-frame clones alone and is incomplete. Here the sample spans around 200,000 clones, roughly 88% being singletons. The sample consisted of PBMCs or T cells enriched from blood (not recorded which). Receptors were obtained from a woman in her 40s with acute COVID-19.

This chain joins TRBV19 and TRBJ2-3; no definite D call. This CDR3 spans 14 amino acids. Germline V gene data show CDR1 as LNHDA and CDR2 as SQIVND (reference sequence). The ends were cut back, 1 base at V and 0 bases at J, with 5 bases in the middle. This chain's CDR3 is CASSIALSTDTQYF. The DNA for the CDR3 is TGTGCCAGTAGTATAGCCCTTAGCACAGATACGCAGTATTTT.

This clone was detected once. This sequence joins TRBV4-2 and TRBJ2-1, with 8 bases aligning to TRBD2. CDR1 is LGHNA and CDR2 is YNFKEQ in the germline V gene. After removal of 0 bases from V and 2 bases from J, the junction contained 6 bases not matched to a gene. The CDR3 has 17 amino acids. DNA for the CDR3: TGTGCCAGCAGCCAAGATCCGACTAGCGTACCCTACAATGAGCAGTTCTTC. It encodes CASSQDPTSVPYNEQFF.

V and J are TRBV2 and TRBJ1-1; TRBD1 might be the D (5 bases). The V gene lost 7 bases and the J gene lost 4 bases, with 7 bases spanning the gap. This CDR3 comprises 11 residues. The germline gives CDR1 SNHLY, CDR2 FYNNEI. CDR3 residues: CASMGGTEAFF. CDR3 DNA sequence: TGTGCCAGCATGGGGGGCACTGAAGCTTTCTTT.

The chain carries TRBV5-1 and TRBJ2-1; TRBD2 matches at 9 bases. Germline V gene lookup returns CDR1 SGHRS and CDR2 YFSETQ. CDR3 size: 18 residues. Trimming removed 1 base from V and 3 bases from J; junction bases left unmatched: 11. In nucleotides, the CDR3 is TGCGCCAGCAGCTTGTGGGGCAGCGGGGGGAAAAACTACAATGAGCAGTTCTTC. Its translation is CASSLWGSGGKNYNEQFF.

The CDR3 spells CASGNRREGTGELFF. The CDR3 DNA reads TGTGCCAGCGGAAACCGCAGGGAGGGCACCGGGGAGCTGTTTTTT. The chain combines TRBV6-5 with TRBJ2-2, with 7 bases that match TRBD2. V lost 8 bases and J lost 4; bases outside the gene matches: 10. Germline CDR1 MNHEY, CDR2 SVGAGI. The length of the CDR3 is 15 residues.

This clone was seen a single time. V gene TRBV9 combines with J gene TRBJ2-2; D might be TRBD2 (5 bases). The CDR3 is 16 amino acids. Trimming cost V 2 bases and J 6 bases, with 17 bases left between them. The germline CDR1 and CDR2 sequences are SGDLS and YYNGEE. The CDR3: CASSVGERIYAGELFF. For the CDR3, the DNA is TGTGCCAGCAGCGTCGGGGAAAGAATTTATGCCGGGGAGCTGTTTTTT.

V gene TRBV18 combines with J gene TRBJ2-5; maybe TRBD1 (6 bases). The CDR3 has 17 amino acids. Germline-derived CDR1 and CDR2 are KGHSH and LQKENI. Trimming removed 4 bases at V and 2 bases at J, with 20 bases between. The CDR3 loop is CASSRMQGMTGQETQYF. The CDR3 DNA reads TGTGCCAGCTCACGGATGCAGGGGATGACTGGGCAAGAGACCCAGTACTTC. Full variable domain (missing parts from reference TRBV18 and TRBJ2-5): NAGVMQNPRHLVRRRGQEARLRCSPMKGHSHVYWYRQLPEEGLKFMVYLQKENIIDESGMPKERFSAEFPKEGPSILRIQQVVRGDSAAYFCASSRMQGMTGQETQYFGPGTRLLVL.

DNA for the CDR3: TGTGCCAGCTCACCGGACAGTAATTCACCCCTCCACTTT. As protein: CASSPDSNSPLHF. The V gene is TRBV18, the J gene TRBJ1-6; D is possibly TRBD1 (6 bases). CDR1 is KGHSH and CDR2 is LQKENI in the germline V gene. The CDR3 has 13 amino acids. V lost 3 bases and J 6 bases, leaving 6 bases between the germline ends.

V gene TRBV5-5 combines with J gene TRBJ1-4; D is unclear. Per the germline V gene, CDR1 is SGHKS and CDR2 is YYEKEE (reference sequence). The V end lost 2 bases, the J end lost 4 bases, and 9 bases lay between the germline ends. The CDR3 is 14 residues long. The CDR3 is CASSFDGNNEKLFF. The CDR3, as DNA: TGTGCCAGCAGCTTCGACGGGAATAATGAAAAACTGTTTTTT.

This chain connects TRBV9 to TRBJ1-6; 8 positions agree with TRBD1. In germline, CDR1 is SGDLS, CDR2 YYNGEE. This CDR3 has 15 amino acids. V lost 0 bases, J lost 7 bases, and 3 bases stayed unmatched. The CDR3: CASSVGAGGNSPLHF. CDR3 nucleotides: TGTGCCAGCAGCGTAGGTGCAGGGGGCAATTCACCCCTCCACTTT.

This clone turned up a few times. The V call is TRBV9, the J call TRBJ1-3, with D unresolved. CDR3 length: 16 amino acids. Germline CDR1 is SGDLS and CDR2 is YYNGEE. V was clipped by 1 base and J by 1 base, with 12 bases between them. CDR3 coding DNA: TGTGCCAGCAGCGTAACAGCTTCTTCTTCTGGAAACACCATATATTTT. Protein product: CASSVTASSSGNTIYF.

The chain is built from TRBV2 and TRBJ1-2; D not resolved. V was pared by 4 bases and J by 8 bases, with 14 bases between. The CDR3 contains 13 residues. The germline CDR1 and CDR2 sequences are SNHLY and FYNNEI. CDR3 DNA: TGTGCCAGCAGTGTGAAGAGGGAGAGGGGCTACACCTTC. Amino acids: CASSVKRERGYTF.

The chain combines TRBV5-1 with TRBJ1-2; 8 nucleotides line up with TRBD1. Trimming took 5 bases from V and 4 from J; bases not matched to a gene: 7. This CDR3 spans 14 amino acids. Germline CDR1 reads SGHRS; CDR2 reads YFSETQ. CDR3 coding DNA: TGCGCCAGCAGGGCCTCAGGGGGCAGCTATGGCTACACCTTC. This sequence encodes CASRASGGSYGYTF. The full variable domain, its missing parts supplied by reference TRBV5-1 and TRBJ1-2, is KAGVTQTPRYLIKTRGQQVTLSCSPISGHRSVSWYQQTPGQGLQFLFEYFSETQRNKGNFPGRFSGRQFSNSRSEMNVSTLELGDSALYLCASRASGGSYGYTFGSGTRLTVV.

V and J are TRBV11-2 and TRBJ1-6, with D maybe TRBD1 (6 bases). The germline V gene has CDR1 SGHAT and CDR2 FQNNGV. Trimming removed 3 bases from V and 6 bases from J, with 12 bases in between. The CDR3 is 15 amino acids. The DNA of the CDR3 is TGTGCCAGCAGCTTTCGACAGGTTGCTAATTCACCCCTCCACTTT. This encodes CASSFRQVANSPLHF. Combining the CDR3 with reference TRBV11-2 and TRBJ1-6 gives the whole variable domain EAGVAQSPRYKIIEKRQSVAFWCNPISGHATLYWYQQILGQGPKLLIQFQNNGVVDDSQLPKDRFSAERLKGVDSTLKIQPAKLEDSAVYLCASSFRQVANSPLHFGNGTRLTVT.

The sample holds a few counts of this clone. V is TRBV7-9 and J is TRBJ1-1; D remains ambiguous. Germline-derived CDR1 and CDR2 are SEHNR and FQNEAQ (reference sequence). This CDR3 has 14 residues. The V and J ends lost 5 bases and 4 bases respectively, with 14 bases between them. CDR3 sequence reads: CASSPFQRATEAFF. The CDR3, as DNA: TGTGCCAGCAGCCCCTTTCAGCGGGCCACTGAAGCTTTCTTT.

The CDR3 nucleotides read TGTGCCAGCAGCAAACAGGTGTTGAACACTGAAGCTTTCTTT. Amino acid sequence: CASSKQVLNTEAFF. The chain employs TRBV7-8 and TRBJ1-1; maybe TRBD1 (5 bases). The CDR3 is made up of 14 amino acids. Germline V gene lookup returns CDR1 SGHVS and CDR2 FQNEAQ. Trimming cost V 5 bases and J 0 bases, with 10 bases left between them.

In nucleotides, the CDR3 is TGTGCCAGCAGCTGGACTAGCGGGGGGAACAATGAGCAGTTCTTC. Its translation is CASSWTSGGNNEQFF. This chain uses TRBV11-2 with TRBJ2-1; TRBD2 matches at 14 bases. The ends lost 4 bases at V and 5 bases at J; junction bases unmatched: 1. The CDR3 is made up of 15 amino acids. The germline gives CDR1 SGHAT, CDR2 FQNNGV.

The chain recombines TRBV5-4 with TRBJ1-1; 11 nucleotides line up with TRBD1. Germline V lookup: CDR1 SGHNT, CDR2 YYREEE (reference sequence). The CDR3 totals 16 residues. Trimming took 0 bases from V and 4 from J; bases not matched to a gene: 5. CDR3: CASSLEGDRGITEAFF. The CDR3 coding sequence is TGTGCCAGCAGCTTGGAAGGGGACAGGGGGATCACTGAAGCTTTCTTT. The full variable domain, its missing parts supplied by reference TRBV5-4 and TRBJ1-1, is ETGVTQSPTHLIKTRGQQVTLRCSSQSGHNTVSWYQQALGQGPQFIFQYYREEENGRGNFPPRFSGLQFPNYSSELNVNALELDDSALYLCASSLEGDRGITEAFFGQGTRLTVV.

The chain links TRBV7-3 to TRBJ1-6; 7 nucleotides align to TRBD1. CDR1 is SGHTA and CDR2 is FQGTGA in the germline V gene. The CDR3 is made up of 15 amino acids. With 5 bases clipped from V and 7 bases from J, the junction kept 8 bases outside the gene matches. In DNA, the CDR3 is TGTGCCAGCAGCGATACAGGACAGGCGAATTCACCCCTCCACTTT. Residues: CASSDTGQANSPLHF.

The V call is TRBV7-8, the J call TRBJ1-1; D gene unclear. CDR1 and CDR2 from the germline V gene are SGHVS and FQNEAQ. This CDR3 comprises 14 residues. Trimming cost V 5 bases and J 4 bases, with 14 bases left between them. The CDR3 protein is CASSPWERATEAFF. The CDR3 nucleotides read TGTGCCAGCAGCCCCTGGGAGAGGGCCACTGAAGCTTTCTTT.

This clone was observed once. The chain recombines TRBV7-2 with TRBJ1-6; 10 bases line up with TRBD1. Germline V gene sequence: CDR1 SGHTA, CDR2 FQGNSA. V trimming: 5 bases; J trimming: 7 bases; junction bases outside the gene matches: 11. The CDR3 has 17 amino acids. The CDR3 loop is CASSHRQGATRNSPLHF. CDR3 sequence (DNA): TGTGCCAGCAGCCACCGACAGGGGGCGACGAGGAATTCACCCCTCCACTTT. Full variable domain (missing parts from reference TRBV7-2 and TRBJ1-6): GAGVSQSPSNKVTEKGKDVELRCDPISGHTALYWYRQSLGQGLEFLIYFQGNSAPDKSGLPSDRFSAERTGGSVSTLTIQRTQQEDSAVYLCASSHRQGATRNSPLHFGNGTRLTVT.

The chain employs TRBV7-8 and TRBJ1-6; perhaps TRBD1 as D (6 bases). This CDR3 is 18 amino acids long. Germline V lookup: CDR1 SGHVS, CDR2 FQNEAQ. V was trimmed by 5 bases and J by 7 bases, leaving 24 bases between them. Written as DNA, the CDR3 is TGTGCCAGCAGCGCCCGGGCTATCGGACAGCTCCTCAATTCACCCCTCCACTTT. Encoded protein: CASSARAIGQLLNSPLHF.

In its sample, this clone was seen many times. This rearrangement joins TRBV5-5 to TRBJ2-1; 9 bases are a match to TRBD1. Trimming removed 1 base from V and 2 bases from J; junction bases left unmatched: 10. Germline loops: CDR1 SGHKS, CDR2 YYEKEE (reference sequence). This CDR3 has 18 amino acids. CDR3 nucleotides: TGTGCCAGCAGCTTGCCTACCCCCGGGACAGGGCCCTACAATGAGCAGTTCTTC. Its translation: CASSLPTPGTGPYNEQFF.

This CDR3 is CASSLEGQGRSSYNSPLHF. As DNA, the CDR3 is TGCGCCAGCAGCTTGGAGGGACAGGGTCGGAGCTCCTATAATTCACCCCTCCACTTT. This rearrangement joins TRBV5-1 to TRBJ1-6; 9 bases line up with TRBD1. V was clipped by 0 bases and J by 0 bases; unmatched bases: 7. The length of the CDR3 is 19 residues. Germline V gene sequence: CDR1 SGHRS, CDR2 YFSETQ.

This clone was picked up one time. Here the CDR3 reads CATSRVGGGNYGYTF. CDR3 in DNA: TGTGCCACCAGCAGAGTAGGAGGCGGTAACTATGGCTACACCTTC. The chain recombines TRBV15 with TRBJ1-2; D not resolved. CDR3 length: 15 amino acids. Trimming removed 1 base from V and 1 base from J, with 10 bases in between. CDR1 is LNHNV, CDR2 YYDKDF, per germline (reference sequence). Using reference TRBV15 and TRBJ1-2 for the parts outside the CDR3, the full variable domain is DAMVIQNPRYQVTQFGKPVTLSCSQTLNHNVMYWYQQKSSQAPKLLFHYYDKDFNNEADTPDNFQSRRPNTSFCFLDIRSPGLGDTAMYLCATSRVGGGNYGYTFGSGTRLTVV.

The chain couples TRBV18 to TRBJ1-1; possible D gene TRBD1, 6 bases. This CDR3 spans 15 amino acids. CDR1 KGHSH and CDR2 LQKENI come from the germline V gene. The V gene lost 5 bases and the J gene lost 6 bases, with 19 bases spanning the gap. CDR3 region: CASSWQGSGSAEAFF. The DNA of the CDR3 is TGTGCCAGCTCATGGCAGGGGTCGGGAAGCGCTGAAGCTTTCTTT.